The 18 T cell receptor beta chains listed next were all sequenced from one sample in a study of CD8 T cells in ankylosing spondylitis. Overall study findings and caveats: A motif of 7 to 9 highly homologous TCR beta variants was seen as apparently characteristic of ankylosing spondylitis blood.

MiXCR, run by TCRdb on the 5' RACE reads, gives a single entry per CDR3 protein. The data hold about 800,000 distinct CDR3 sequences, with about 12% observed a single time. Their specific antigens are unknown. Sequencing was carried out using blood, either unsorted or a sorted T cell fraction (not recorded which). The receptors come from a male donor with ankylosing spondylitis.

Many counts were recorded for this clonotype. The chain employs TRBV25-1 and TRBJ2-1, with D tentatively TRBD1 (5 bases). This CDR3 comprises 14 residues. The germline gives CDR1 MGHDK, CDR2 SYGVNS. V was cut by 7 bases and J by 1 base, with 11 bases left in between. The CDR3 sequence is CASTWGGSYNEQFF. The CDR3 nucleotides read TGTGCCAGCACTTGGGGCGGTTCCTACAATGAGCAGTTCTTC.

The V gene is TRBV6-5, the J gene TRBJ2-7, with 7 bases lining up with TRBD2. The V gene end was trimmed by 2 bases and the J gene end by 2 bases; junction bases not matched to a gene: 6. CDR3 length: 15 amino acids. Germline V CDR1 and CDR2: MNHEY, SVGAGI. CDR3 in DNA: TGTGCCAGCAGTTACCGGGGGGTAAGGCCCTACGAGCAGTACTTC. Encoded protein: CASSYRGVRPYEQYF.

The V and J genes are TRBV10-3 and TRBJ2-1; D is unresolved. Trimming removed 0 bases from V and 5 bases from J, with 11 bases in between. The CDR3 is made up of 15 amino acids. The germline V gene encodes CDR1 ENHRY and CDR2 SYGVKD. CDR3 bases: TGTGCCATCAGTGAGTCGTTATGGCCTGACAATGAGCAGTTCTTC. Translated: CAISESLWPDNEQFF.

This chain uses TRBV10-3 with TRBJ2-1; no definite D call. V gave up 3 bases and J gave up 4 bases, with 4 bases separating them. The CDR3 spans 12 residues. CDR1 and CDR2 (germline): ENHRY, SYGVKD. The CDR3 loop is CAISEYYNEQFF. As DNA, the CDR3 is TGTGCCATCAGTGAATATTACAATGAGCAGTTCTTC.

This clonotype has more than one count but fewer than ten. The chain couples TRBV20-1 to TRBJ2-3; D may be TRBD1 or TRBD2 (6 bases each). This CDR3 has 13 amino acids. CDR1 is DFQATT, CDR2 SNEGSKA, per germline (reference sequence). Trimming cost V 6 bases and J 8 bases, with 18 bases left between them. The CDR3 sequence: CSANPGARGTQYF. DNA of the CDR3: TGCAGTGCAAATCCGGGGGCCCGCGGTACGCAGTATTTT.

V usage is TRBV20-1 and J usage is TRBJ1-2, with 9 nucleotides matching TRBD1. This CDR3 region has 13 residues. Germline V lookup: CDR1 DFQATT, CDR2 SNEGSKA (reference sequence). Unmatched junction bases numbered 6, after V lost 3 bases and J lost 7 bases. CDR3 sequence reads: CSASTHRGLGYTF. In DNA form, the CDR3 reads TGCAGTGCTAGTACGCACAGGGGGCTTGGCTACACCTTC.

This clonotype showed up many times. CDR3 sequence: CASSWDSSYEQYF. CDR3 DNA: TGTGCCAGCAGTTGGGACAGCTCCTACGAGCAGTACTTC. The chain recombines TRBV12-3 or TRBV12-4 with TRBJ2-7; the match to TRBD1 covers 7 bases. There are 13 residues in the CDR3. Germline trimming cut 4 bases from V and 0 bases from J; bases unmatched to any gene: 0.

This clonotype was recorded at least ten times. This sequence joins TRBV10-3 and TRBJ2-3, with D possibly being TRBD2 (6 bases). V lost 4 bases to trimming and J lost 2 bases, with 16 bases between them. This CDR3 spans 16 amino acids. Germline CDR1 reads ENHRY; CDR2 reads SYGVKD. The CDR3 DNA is TGTGCCATCAGTGCCTTCGGACTATCAAACACAGATACGCAGTATTTT. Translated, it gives CAISAFGLSNTDTQYF.

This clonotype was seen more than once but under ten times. DNA of the CDR3: TGTGCCAGCAGCCCCCGACAGAGGGACACTGAAGCTTTCTTT. It codes for CASSPRQRDTEAFF. V gene TRBV5-4 combines with J gene TRBJ1-1, with a tentative D call TRBD1 (5 bases). The CDR3 covers 14 residues. Germline CDR1 and CDR2: SGHNT and YYREEE (reference sequence). V lost 4 bases to trimming and J lost 3 bases, with 13 bases between them.

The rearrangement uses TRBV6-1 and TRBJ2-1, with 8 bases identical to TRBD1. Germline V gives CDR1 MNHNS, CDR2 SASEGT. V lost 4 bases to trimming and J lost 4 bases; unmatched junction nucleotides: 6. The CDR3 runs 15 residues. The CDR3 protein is CASSVTGGGYNEQFF. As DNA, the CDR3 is TGTGCCAGCAGTGTCACAGGGGGTGGTTACAATGAGCAGTTCTTC.

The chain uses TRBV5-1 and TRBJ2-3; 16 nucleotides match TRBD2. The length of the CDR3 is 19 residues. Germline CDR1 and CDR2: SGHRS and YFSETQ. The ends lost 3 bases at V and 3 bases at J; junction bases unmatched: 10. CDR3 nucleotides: TGCGCCAGCAGCTGGTTAGGGACTAGCGGGGGGGCACGGACAGATACGCAGTATTTT. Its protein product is CASSWLGTSGGARTDTQYF. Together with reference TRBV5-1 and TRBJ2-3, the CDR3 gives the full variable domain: KAGVTQTPRYLIKTRGQQVTLSCSPISGHRSVSWYQQTPGQGLQFLFEYFSETQRNKGNFPGRFSGRQFSNSRSEMNVSTLELGDSALYLCASSWLGTSGGARTDTQYFGPGTRLTVL.

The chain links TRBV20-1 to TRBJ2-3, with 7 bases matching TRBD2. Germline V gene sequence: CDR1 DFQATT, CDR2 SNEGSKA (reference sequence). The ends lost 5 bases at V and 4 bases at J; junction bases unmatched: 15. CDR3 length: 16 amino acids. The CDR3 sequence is CSAWEGGLPTPDTQYF. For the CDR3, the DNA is TGCAGTGCTTGGGAGGGAGGGCTGCCAACTCCAGATACGCAGTATTTT.

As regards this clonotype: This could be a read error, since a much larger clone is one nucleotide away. The CDR3 loop is CASSLTKGWNTEAFF. As DNA, the CDR3 is TGTGCCAGCAGTTTAACCAAGGGGTGGAACACTGAAGCTTTCTTT. The chain uses TRBV27 and TRBJ1-1, with TRBD1 as a possible D gene (5 bases). CDR3 length: 15 amino acids. CDR1 is MNHEY, CDR2 SMNVEV, per germline (reference sequence). Trimming removed 2 bases at V and 1 base at J, with 11 bases between.

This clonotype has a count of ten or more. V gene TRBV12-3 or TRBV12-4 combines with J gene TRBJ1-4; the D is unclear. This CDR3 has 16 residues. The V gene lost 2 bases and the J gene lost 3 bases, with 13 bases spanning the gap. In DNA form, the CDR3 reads TGTGCCAGCAGTTTATTTCCCTTGGACGCTAATGAAAAACTGTTTTTT. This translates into CASSLFPLDANEKLFF.

The CDR3 DNA is TGCAGTGCCCTCGAGGGTGCGGGGCCGGAGACCCAGTACTTC. It codes for CSALEGAGPETQYF. The chain carries TRBV20-1 and TRBJ2-5, with D tentatively TRBD2 (6 bases). The CDR3 is 14 residues long. V was shortened by 6 bases and J by 5 bases, with 19 bases between the two germline ends. Germline V lookup: CDR1 DFQATT, CDR2 SNEGSKA (reference sequence).

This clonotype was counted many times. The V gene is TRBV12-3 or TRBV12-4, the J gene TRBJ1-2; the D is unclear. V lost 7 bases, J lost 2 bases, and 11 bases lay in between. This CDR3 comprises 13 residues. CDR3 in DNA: TGTGCCAGCACAAGGGCAGTAAACTATGGCTACACCTTC. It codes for CASTRAVNYGYTF.

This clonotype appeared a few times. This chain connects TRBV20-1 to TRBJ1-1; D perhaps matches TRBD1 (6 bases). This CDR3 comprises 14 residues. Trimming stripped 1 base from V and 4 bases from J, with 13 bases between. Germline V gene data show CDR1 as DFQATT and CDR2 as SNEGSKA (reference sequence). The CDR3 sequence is CSARVGGPSTEAFF. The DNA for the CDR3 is TGCAGTGCTAGAGTTGGGGGGCCGAGCACTGAAGCTTTCTTT.

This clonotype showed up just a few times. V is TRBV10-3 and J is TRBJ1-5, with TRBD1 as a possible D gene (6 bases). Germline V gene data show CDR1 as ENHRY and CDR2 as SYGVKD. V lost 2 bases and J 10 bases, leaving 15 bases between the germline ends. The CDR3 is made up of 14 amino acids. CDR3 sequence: CAISERTALRPQHF. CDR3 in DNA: TGTGCCATCAGTGAGAGGACAGCCCTACGACCCCAGCATTTT.